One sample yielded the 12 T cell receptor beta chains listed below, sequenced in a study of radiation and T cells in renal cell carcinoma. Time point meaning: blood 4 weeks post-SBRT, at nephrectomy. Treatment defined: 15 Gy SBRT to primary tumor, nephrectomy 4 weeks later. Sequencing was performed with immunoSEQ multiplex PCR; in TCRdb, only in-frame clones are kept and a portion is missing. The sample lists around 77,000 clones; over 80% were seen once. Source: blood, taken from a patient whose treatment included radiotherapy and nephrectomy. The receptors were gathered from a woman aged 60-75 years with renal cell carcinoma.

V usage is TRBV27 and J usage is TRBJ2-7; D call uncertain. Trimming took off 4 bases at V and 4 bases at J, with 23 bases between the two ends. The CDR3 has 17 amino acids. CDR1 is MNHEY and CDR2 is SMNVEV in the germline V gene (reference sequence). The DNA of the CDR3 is TGTGCCAGCAGTTCCCGTAAATCTTCTTCTTATTGGTACGAGCAGTACTTC. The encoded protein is CASSSRKSSSYWYEQYF.

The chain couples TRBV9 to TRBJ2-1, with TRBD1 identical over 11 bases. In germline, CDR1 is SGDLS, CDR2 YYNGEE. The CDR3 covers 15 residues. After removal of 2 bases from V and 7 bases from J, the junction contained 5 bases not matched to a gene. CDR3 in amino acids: CASSVRDRGGNEQFF. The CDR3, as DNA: TGTGCCAGCAGCGTCCGGGACAGGGGGGGTAATGAGCAGTTCTTC.

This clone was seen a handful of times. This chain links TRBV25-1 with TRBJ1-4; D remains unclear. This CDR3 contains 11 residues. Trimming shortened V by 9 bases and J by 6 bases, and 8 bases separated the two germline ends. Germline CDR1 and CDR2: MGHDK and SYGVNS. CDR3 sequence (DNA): TGTGCCAGTGAGGTGGATGAAAAACTGTTTTTT. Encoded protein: CASEVDEKLFF. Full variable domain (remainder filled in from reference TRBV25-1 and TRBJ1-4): EADIYQTPRYLVIGTGKKITLECSQTMGHDKMYWYQQDPGMELHLIHYSYGVNSTEKGDLSSESTVSRIRTEHFPLTLESARPSHTSQYLCASEVDEKLFFGSGTQLSVL.

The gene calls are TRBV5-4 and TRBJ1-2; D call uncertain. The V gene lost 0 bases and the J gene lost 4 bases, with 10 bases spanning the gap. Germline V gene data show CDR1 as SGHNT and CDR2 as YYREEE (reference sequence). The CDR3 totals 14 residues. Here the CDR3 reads CASSLDGEGYGYTF. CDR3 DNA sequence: TGTGCCAGCAGCTTGGACGGGGAGGGCTATGGCTACACCTTC. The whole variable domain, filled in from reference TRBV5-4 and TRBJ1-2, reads ETGVTQSPTHLIKTRGQQVTLRCSSQSGHNTVSWYQQALGQGPQFIFQYYREEENGRGNFPPRFSGLQFPNYSSELNVNALELDDSALYLCASSLDGEGYGYTFGSGTRLTVV.

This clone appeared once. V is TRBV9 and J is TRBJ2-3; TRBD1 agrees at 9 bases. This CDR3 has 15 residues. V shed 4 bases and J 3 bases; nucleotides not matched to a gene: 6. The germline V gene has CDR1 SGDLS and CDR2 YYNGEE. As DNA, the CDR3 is TGTGCCAGCAGCCCCACGGGGACAGGGACAGATACGCAGTATTTT. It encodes CASSPTGTGTDTQYF.

The CDR3 sequence is CASRRKRESYNEQFF. CDR3 bases: TGTGCCAGCAGAAGAAAGCGGGAGAGTTACAATGAGCAGTTCTTC. V is TRBV6-6 and J is TRBJ2-1; 8 bases are a match to TRBD2. Germline CDR1 reads MNHNY; CDR2 reads SVGAGI (reference sequence). V gave up 6 bases and J gave up 4 bases; unmatched junction bases: 8. CDR3 length: 15 amino acids.

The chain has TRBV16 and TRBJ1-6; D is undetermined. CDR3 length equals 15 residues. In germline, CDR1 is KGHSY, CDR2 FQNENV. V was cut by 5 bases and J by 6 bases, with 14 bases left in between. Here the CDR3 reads CASSSAQAPNSPLHF. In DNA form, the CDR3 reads TGTGCCAGCAGCTCGGCCCAAGCCCCTAATTCACCCCTCCACTTT.

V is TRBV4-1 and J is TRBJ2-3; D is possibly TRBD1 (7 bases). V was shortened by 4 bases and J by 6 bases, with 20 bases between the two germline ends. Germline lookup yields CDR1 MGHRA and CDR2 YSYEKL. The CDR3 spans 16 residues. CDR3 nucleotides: TGCGCCAGCAGCCGTAACAGGGGCGGGGCGCCGGATACGCAGTATTTT. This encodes CASSRNRGGAPDTQYF.

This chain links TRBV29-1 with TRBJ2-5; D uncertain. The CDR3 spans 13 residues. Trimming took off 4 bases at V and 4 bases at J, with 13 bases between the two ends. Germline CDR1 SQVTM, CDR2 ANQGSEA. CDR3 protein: CSVGVGSSETQYF. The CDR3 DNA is TGCAGCGTTGGGGTGGGGTCCTCAGAGACCCAGTACTTC.

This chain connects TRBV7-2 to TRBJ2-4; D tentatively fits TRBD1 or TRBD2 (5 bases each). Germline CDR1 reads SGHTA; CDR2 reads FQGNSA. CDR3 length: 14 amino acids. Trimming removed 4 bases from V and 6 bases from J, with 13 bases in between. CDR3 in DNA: TGTGCCAGCAGCTCCCCCGGGGCCGGAAACATTCAGTACTTC. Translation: CASSSPGAGNIQYF.

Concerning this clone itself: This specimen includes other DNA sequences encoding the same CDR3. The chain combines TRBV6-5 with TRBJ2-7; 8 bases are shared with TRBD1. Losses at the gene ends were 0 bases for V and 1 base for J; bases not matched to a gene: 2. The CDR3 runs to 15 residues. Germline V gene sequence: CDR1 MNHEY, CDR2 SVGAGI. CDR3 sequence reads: CASSYSGTGSYEQYF. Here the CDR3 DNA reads TGTGCCAGCAGTTACTCCGGGACAGGATCCTACGAGCAGTACTTC.

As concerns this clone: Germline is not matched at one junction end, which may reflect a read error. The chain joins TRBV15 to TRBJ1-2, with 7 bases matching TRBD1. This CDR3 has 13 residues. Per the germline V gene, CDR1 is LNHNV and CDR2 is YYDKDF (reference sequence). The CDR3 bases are TGTGCCACCAGCCGAGACAGGGACTATGGCTACACCTTC. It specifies CATSRDRDYGYTF. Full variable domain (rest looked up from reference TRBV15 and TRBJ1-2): DAMVIQNPRYQVTQFGKPVTLSCSQTLNHNVMYWYQQKSSQAPKLLFHYYDKDFNNEADTPDNFQSRRPNTSFCFLDIRSPGLGDTAMYLCATSRDRDYGYTFGSGTRLTVV.